This TCR beta chain was captured in a study of Tregs in tolerant kidney transplant recipients. General study findings and limits: The most relevant donor-specific Treg TCRbeta repertoire apparently came from expansion with activated donor B cells.

The nonmyeloablative bone marrow transplants came from related graft donors, with transient mixed chimerism. Losses at the gene ends were 8 bases for V and 3 bases for J; bases not matched to a gene: 7. The CDR3 runs to 14 residues. CDR1 is LNHDA, CDR2 SQIVND, per germline (reference sequence). About this clone: What it recognizes is unknown. The read ends 3 residues before the CDR3 terminus; that terminus is restored from the germline J gene.

Here immunoSEQ multiplex PCR was the method, and the copy in TCRdb shows in-frame clones only, minus some. This sample lists under 7,500 clones; its ten largest clones have less than 7%. The chain links TRBV19 to TRBJ2-3, with 8 nucleotides matching TRBD2. The sequences come from CD4+ T cells from blood (PBMCs), collected 6 months after the transplant. The source is a human patient who received a combined kidney and bone marrow transplant. Some T cells may originate from the graft donor. Partial CDR3 DNA: TGTGCCAGTTCCTTAGCGGGATTTACAGATACG. Protein: CASSLAGFTDT. The whole CDR3 region reads CASSLAGFTDTQYF.